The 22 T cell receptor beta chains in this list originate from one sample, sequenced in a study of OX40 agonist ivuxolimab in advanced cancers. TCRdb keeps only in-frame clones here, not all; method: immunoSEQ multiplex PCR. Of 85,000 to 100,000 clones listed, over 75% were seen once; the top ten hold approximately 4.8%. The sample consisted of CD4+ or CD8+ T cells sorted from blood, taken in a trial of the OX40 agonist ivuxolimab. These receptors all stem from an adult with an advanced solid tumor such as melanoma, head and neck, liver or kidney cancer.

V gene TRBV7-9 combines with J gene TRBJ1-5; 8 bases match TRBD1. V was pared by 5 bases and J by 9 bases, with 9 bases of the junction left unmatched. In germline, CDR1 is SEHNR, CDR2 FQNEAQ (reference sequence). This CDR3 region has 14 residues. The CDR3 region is CASSAGGLGRPQHF. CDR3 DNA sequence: TGTGCCAGCAGCGCAGGGGGCCTCGGTCGGCCCCAGCATTTT.

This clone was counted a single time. CDR3 in amino acids: CASRTGQGRLFF. In nucleotides, the CDR3 is TGTGCCAGCAGAACGGGACAGGGGAGACTGTTTTTT. The chain has TRBV6-5 and TRBJ1-4; 10 bases map to TRBD1. CDR1 is MNHEY and CDR2 is SVGAGI in the germline V gene. The CDR3 spans 12 residues. Unmatched junction bases numbered 5, after V lost 6 bases and J lost 13 bases.

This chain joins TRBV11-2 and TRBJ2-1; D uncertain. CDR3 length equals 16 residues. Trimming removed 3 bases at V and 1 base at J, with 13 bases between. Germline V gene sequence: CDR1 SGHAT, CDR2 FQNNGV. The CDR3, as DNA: TGTGCCAGCAGCTTCTCGGCGGCCGTGTCCTACAATGAGCAGTTCTTC. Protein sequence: CASSFSAAVSYNEQFF.

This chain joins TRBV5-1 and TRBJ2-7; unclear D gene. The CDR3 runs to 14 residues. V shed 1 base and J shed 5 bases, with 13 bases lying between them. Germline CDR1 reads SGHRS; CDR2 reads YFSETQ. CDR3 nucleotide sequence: TGCGCCAGCAGCTTGAGGGCGGATGAGAACGAGCAGTACTTC. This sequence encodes CASSLRADENEQYF.

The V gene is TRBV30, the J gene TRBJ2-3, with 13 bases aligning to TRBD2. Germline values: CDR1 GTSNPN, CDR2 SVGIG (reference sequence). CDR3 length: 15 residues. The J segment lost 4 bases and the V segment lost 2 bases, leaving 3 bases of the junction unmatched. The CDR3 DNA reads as TGTGCCTGGAGTCAAACTAGCGGGAGGGCAGATACGCAGTATTTT. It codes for CAWSQTSGRADTQYF.

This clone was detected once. The CDR3 nucleotides are TGTGCCAGCAGTGAACGTATCGGCTTGAACACTGAAGCTTTCTTT. This encodes CASSERIGLNTEAFF. This rearrangement joins TRBV6-1 to TRBJ1-1; D is ambiguous. Germline V lookup: CDR1 MNHNS, CDR2 SASEGT. The CDR3 is 15 residues long. V dropped 2 bases and J dropped 0 bases, with 10 bases sitting between them.

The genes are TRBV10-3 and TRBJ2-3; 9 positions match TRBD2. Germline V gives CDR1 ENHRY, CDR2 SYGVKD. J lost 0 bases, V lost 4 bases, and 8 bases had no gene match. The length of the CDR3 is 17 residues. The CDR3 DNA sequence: TGTGCCATCAGTGGAACGACTAGCGGAACAAGCACAGATACGCAGTATTTT. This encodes CAISGTTSGTSTDTQYF.

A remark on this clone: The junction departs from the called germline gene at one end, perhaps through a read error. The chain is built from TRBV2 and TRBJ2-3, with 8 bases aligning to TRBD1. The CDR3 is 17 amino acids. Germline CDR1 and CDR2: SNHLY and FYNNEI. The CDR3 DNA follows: TGTGCCAGCAGTGAAGCGCTTCGGGGACAGGTCACATATACGCAGTATTTT. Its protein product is CASSEALRGQVTYTQYF.

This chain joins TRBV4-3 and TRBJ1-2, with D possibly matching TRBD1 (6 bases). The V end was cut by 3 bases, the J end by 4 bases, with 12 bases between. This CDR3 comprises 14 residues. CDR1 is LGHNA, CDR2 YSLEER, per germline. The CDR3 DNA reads TGCGCCAGCAGCCATGTCGGACAGTCCTATGGCTACACCTTC. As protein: CASSHVGQSYGYTF.

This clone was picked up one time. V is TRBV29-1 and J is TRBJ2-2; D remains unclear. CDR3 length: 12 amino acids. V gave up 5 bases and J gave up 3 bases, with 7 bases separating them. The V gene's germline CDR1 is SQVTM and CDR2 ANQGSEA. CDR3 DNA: TGCAGCGTTTCTCGGGACACCGGGGAGCTGTTTTTT. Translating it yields CSVSRDTGELFF.

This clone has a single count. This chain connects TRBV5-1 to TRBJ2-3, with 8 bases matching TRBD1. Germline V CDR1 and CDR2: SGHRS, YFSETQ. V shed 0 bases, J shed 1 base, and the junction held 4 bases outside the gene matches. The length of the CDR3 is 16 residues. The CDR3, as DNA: TGCGCCAGCAGCTTGGCCCAGGGGGCCGGCACAGATACGCAGTATTTT. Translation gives CASSLAQGAGTDTQYF.

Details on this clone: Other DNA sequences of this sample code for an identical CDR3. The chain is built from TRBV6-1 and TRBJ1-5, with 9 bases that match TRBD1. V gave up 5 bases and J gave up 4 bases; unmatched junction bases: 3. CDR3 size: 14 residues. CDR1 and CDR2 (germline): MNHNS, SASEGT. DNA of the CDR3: TGTGCCAGCAGTCCCGGACAGGGGAATCAGCCCCAGCATTTT. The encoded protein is CASSPGQGNQPQHF.

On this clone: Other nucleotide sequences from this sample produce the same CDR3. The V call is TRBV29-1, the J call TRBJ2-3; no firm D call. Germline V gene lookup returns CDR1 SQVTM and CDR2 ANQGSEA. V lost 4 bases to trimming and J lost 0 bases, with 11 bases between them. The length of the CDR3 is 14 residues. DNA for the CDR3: TGCAGCGTTGCAACGGCCGCTAGCACAGATACGCAGTATTTT. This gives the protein CSVATAASTDTQYF.

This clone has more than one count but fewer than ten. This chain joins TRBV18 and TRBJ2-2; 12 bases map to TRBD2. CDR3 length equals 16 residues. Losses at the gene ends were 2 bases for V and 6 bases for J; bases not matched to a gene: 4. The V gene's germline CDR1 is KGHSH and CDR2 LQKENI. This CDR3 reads CASSPILAGGAGELFF. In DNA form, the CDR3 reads TGTGCCAGCTCACCAATACTAGCGGGAGGTGCCGGGGAGCTGTTTTTT.

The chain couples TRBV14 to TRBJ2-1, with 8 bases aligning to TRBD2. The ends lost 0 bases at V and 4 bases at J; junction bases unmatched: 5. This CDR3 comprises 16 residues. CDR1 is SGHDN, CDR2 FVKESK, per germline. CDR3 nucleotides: TGTGCCAGCAGCCAAGAAATAGCGGGGCTATACAATGAGCAGTTCTTC. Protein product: CASSQEIAGLYNEQFF.

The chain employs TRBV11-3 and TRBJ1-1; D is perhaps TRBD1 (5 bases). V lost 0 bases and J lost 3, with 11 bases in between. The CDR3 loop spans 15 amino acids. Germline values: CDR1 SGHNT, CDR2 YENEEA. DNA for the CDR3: TGTGCCAGCAGCTTAGATCGACAGCGGGACACTGAAGCTTTCTTT. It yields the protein CASSLDRQRDTEAFF.

CDR3 sequence reads: CASSLAQVSYEQYF. The CDR3 DNA is TGTGCCAGCAGCTTGGCCCAGGTCTCCTACGAGCAGTACTTC. The V gene is TRBV5-8, the J gene TRBJ2-7; D is unclear. Germline-derived CDR1 and CDR2 are SGHTS and YDEGEE. Trimming shortened V by 0 bases and J by 0 bases, and 7 bases separated the two germline ends. CDR3 size: 14 residues.

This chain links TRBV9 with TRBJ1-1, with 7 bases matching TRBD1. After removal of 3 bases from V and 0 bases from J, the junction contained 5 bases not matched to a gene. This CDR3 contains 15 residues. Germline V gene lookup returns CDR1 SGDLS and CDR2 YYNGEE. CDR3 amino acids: CASSAATGMNTEAFF. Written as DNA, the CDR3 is TGTGCCAGCAGCGCCGCGACAGGGATGAACACTGAAGCTTTCTTT.

The CDR3 sequence: CASSLGLNEKLFF. In DNA form, the CDR3 reads TGTGCCAGCAGCTTGGGGCTAAATGAAAAACTGTTTTTT. The genes are TRBV7-9 and TRBJ1-4; D is perhaps TRBD1 (5 bases). The CDR3 is 13 residues long. Germline CDR1 and CDR2: SEHNR and FQNEAQ (reference sequence). V shed 3 bases and J shed 5 bases, with 7 bases lying between them.

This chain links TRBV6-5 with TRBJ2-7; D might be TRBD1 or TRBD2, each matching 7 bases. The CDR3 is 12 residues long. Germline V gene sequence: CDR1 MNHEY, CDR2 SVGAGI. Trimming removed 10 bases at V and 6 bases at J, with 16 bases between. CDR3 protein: CATGGRGPEQYV. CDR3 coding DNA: TGTGCCACCGGGGGGAGGGGGCCCGAGCAGTACGTC.

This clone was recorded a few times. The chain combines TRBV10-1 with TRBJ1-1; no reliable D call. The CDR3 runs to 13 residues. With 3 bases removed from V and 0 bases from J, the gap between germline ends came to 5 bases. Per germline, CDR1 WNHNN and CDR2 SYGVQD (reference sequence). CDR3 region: CASSETVNTEAFF. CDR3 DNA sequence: TGCGCCAGCAGTGAAACAGTGAACACTGAAGCTTTCTTT.

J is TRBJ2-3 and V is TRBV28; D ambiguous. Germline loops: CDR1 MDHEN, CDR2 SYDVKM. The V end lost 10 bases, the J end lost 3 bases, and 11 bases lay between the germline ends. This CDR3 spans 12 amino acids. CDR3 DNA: TGTGCCATACGTTCCGGGACAGATACGCAGTATTTT. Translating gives CAIRSGTDTQYF.